The T cell receptor beta chain described here comes from a study of T-cell memory formation after mild COVID-19. Study-level information: The study found TCR clusters largely donor specific.

MiXCR, run by TCRdb on the 5' RACE reads, gives a single entry per CDR3 protein. The sample has 350,000 to 500,000 distinct CDR3 sequences, less than 25% seen once; the top ten hold about an eighth. General study results and limits: Prior to infection, memory already included some responding clones, suggesting cross-reactive memory joined. Mainly in CM and EM were contracting CD4+ clones; CD8+ were in EMRA.

Remarks on this clonotype: Antigen specificity is unknown.

Trimming left V 0 bases short and J 2 bases short, with 15 bases between. CDR1 is SGHRS and CDR2 is YFSETQ in the germline V gene. This CDR3 comprises 16 residues. The TCR was taken from an adult woman who had mild COVID-19 (a few samples of this study predate the infection). Cell type and time point are not known. The chain joins TRBV5-1 to TRBJ2-7; D is unresolved. The sample was PBMCs or a T cell subset sorted from them (not recorded which). The CDR3 loop is CASSLAWGSRTYEQYF. The CDR3 DNA sequence: TGCGCCAGCAGCTTGGCCTGGGGTAGCCGTACCTACGAGCAGTACTTC.